Given below is one T cell receptor beta chain in context. These data are taken from a study of blood T cell repertoires in COVID-19. Study background: COVID-19 samples from acute and convalescent phases originated in the United States, Italy and Spain. PBMCs, B-cell-depleted T cells, or T cells were the source of the cDNA or gDNA that made up the material.

Germline V gene sequence: CDR1 SGHTA, CDR2 FQGNSA. The CDR3 covers 13 residues. The V end lost 4 bases, the J end lost 7 bases, and 13 bases lay between the germline ends. In assigning cohorts, the study relied on participant-reported clinical history. As handled by the study authors: Estimation of nucleated cell counts was performed using reference gene primer amplification. Profiled with immunoSEQ multiplex PCR; TCRdb holds only in-frame clones, not every one. V, J and clone size derive from that table, while D and trimming were established from the DNA sequence. The repertoire holds hundreds of thousands of clones, with roughly 86% as singletons.

This clonotype was sampled from a woman between 45 and 60 years old who had been exposed to COVID-19. Sequencing input: PBMCs or T cells enriched from blood (not recorded which). This chain uses TRBV7-2 with TRBJ1-2; tentatively, D is TRBD1 (5 bases). For the CDR3, the DNA is TGTGCCAGCAGCTCGGGGGACGCTGCTGGCTACACCTTC. It yields the protein CASSSGDAAGYTF.